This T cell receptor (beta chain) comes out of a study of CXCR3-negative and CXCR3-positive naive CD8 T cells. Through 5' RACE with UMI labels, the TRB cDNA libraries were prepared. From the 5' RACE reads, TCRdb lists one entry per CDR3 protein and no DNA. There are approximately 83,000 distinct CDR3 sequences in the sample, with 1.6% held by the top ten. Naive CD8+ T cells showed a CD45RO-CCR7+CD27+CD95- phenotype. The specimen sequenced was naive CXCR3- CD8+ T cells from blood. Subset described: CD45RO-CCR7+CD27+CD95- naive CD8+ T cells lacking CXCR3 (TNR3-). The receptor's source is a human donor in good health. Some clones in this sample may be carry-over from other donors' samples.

The CDR3 protein is CSVTARERRYNEQFF. The rearrangement uses TRBV29-1 and TRBJ2-1; TCRdb's D call of TRBD2 is untestable without DNA. The germline V gene has CDR1 SQVTM and CDR2 ANQGSEA. This CDR3 contains 15 residues.